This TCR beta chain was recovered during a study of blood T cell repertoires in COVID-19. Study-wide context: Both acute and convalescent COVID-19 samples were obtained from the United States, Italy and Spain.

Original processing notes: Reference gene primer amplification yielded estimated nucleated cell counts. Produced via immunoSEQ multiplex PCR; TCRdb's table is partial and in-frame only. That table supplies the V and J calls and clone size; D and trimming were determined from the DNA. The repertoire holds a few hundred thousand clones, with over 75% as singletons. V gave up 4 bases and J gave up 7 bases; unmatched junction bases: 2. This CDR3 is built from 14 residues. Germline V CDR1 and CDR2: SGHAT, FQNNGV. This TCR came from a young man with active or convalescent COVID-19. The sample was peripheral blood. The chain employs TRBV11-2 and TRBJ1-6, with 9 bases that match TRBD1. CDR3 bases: TGTGCCAGCAGCTCCGGGACAGGGAATTCACCCCTCCACTTT. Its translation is CASSSGTGNSPLHF.